Described below is a single TCR beta chain sequence and its context. The antigen is undetermined. A much larger clone sits a single nucleotide away, making a read error possible. The data were taken from a study of tumor-infiltrating lymphocytes in primary liver carcinoma. Study in general: These patients were men and women whose ages were 30 to 69 years.

The CDR3 is 11 residues long. The V gene's germline CDR1 is SQVTM and CDR2 ANQGSEA. Synthesis of TCR beta cDNA was carried out from 500 ng total RNA with a constant-region primer. Library construction for TCR beta comprised three nested multiplex PCR rounds performed with slightly modified ARM-PCR. The first two PCR rounds used TRBV1-TRBV30 forward primers with a C-beta reverse primer, nine to ten cycles each. TCRdb passed the multiplex PCR reads through MiXCR, listing each CDR3 protein once. The sample records a few hundred thousand distinct CDR3 sequences, nearly 60% being singletons. Alongside blood RNA obtained from unsorted whole blood, germline DNA was also extracted. Chronic HBV infection was present in the patients, who were treatment-naive. Findings of the study overall: Blood fell significantly below tumors in its top-250-clone fraction (p = 0.039).

Sequences were obtained from peripheral blood. This TCR was recovered from a woman aged 25 to 39 with primary liver carcinoma and hepatitis B virus infection. The genes are TRBV29-1 and TRBJ2-1; D is uncertain. CDR3 sequence (DNA): TGCAACGTTGTAGGCAGGTTAGGACCGTTCTTC. This sequence encodes CNVVGRLGPFF.